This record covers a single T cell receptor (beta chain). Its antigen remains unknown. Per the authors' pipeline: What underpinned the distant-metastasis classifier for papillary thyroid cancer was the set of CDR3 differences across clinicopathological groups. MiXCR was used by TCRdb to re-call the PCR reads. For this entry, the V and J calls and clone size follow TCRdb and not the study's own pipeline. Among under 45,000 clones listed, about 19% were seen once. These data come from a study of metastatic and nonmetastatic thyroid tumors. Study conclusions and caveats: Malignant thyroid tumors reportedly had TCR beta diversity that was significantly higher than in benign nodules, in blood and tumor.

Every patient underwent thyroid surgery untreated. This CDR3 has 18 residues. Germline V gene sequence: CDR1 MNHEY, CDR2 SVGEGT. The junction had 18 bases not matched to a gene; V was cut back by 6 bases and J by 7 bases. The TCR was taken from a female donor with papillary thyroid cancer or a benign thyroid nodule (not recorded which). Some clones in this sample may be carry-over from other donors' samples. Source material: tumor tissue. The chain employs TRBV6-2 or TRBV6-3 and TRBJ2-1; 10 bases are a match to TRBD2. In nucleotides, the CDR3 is TGTGCCAGCAGATCCCCTCCCTTCCTAGCGGGAGTTCGAAATGAGCAGTTCTTC. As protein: CASRSPPFLAGVRNEQFF.